The 29 T cell receptor beta chains presented below share a single source sample, sequenced in a study of T cells in Graves' hyperthyroidism and ophthalmopathy. Amplified TCR beta CDR3 regions came from RNA transcripts. The HTBI primer set served for first-round RT-PCR of the TCR CDR3. TCRdb re-called the multiplex PCR reads with MiXCR, one entry per CDR3 protein. This table has about 540,000 distinct CDR3 sequences, just over 45% appearing once. Sample: peripheral blood or thyroid tissue (not recorded which). Every receptor here comes from a woman between 18 and 29 years old with Graves' hyperthyroidism.

The V gene is TRBV25-1, the J gene TRBJ2-7; D is tentatively TRBD1 or TRBD2 (6 bases each). V dropped 4 bases and J dropped 3 bases, with 16 bases sitting between them. The CDR3 runs to 15 residues. Germline V CDR1 and CDR2: MGHDK, SYGVNS. The chain's CDR3 is CASSGHGGGGYEQYF. CDR3 in DNA: TGTGCCAGCAGTGGTCACGGGGGCGGCGGCTACGAGCAGTACTTC.

In this sample, this clonotype turned up many times. This sequence joins TRBV2 and TRBJ2-7; D might be TRBD1 (6 bases). V was cut by 3 bases and J by 2 bases, with 8 bases left in between. Per germline, CDR1 SNHLY and CDR2 FYNNEI. CDR3 length equals 13 residues. In DNA form, the CDR3 reads TGTGCCAGCAGTGACAGGGGAGCCTACGAGCAGTACTTC. It is translated as CASSDRGAYEQYF.

This clonotype has more than one count but fewer than ten. The chain is built from TRBV20-1 and TRBJ2-6; D may be TRBD2 (6 bases). CDR1 and CDR2 from the germline V gene are DFQATT and SNEGSKA (reference sequence). This CDR3 comprises 16 residues. V was clipped by 5 bases and J by 0 bases, with 14 bases between them. CDR3 sequence reads: CSASPEGYSGANVLTF. The DNA of the CDR3 is TGCAGTGCTTCCCCGGAGGGTTACTCTGGGGCCAACGTCCTGACTTTC.

Turning to this clonotype: This clone may be a read error of a much larger clone one base away. The chain joins TRBV29-1 to TRBJ1-2; D unclear. V was trimmed by 4 bases and J by 0 bases, leaving 6 bases between them. CDR1 and CDR2 from the germline V gene are SQVTM and ANQGSEA. The CDR3 spans 12 residues. CDR3 sequence: CSVAEANYGYTF. CDR3 DNA: TGCAGCGTTGCTGAAGCTAACTATGGCTACACCTTC. Full variable domain (outside the CDR3, taken from reference TRBV29-1 and TRBJ1-2): SAVISQKPSRDICQRGTSLTIQCQVDSQVTMMFWYRQQPGQSLTLIATANQGSEATYESGFVIDKFPISRPNLTFSTLTVSNMSPEDSSIYLCSVAEANYGYTFGSGTRLTVV.

The CDR3 loop is CASASIQGASWNSPLHF. The CDR3 DNA follows: TGTGCCAGTGCTAGTATTCAGGGGGCAAGTTGGAATTCACCCCTCCACTTT. The rearrangement uses TRBV19 and TRBJ1-6; 8 bases agree with TRBD1. Germline V lookup: CDR1 LNHDA, CDR2 SQIVND (reference sequence). V lost 8 bases and J lost 7; bases outside the gene matches: 16. This CDR3 has 17 amino acids.

This chain links TRBV20-1 with TRBJ2-7; TRBD1 might be the D (5 bases). V lost 0 bases and J 2 bases, leaving 14 bases between the germline ends. The CDR3 is made up of 15 amino acids. Germline CDR1 and CDR2: DFQATT and SNEGSKA (reference sequence). DNA for the CDR3: TGCAGTGCTAGAGATGAAGGCAGGGTGGCCTACGAGCAGTACTTC. This codes for CSARDEGRVAYEQYF.

The V gene is TRBV7-9, the J gene TRBJ2-2, with 7 bases fitting TRBD2. V gave up 2 bases and J gave up 6 bases; unmatched junction bases: 9. The CDR3 is 16 amino acids. Germline CDR1 is SEHNR and CDR2 is FQNEAQ (reference sequence). The CDR3 DNA sequence: TGTGCCAGCAGCTTACGGGTGGGAGGGTCGGCCGGGGAGCTGTTTTTT. Its protein is CASSLRVGGSAGELFF. Supplemented by reference TRBV7-9 and TRBJ2-2, the full variable domain reads DTGVSQNPRHKITKRGQNVTFRCDPISEHNRLYWYRQTLGQGPEFLTYFQNEAQLEKSRLLSDRFSAERPKGSFSTLEIQRTEQGDSAMYLCASSLRVGGSAGELFFGEGSRLTVL.

The rearrangement uses TRBV5-4 and TRBJ2-5; tentative D call: TRBD1 (5 bases). Germline V gene sequence: CDR1 SGHNT, CDR2 YYREEE (reference sequence). The V gene lost 4 bases and the J gene lost 3 bases, with 10 bases spanning the gap. CDR3 length: 13 residues. CDR3 coding DNA: TGTGCCAGCAGCCAAGGGGAAGAAGAGACCCAGTACTTC. It translates to CASSQGEEETQYF.

The rearrangement links TRBV25-1 to TRBJ1-1; D possibly corresponds to TRBD1 (6 bases). Germline CDR1 is MGHDK and CDR2 is SYGVNS. The CDR3 contains 16 residues. Deletions cut 4 bases from V and 0 bases from J, with 15 bases between. The chain's CDR3 is CASSVRQGSMNTEAFF. The CDR3 DNA is TGTGCCAGCAGTGTTCGCCAGGGGAGCATGAACACTGAAGCTTTCTTT.

This clonotype was counted many times. The rearrangement joins TRBV15 to TRBJ2-2; no reliable D call. In germline, CDR1 is LNHNV, CDR2 YYDKDF (reference sequence). CDR3 size: 16 residues. V was trimmed by 7 bases and J by 3 bases, leaving 18 bases between them. The CDR3 loop is CATKFGGKVDTGELFF. CDR3 nucleotides: TGTGCCACCAAGTTCGGTGGGAAGGTGGACACCGGGGAGCTGTTTTTT.

This clonotype was observed a few times. The chain carries TRBV7-3 and TRBJ2-7; tentatively, D is TRBD2 (5 bases). Trimming took 0 bases from V and 3 from J, leaving 12 bases between them. From germline, CDR1 is SGHTA and CDR2 FQGTGA. The CDR3 loop spans 15 amino acids. This chain's CDR3 is CASSLTGVLSYEQYF. As DNA, the CDR3 is TGTGCCAGCAGCTTAACGGGAGTTTTGAGCTACGAGCAGTACTTC. Combining the CDR3 with reference TRBV7-3 and TRBJ2-7 gives the whole variable domain GAGVSQTPSNKVTEKGKYVELRCDPISGHTALYWYRQSLGQGPEFLIYFQGTGAADDSGLPNDRFFAVRPEGSVSTLKIQRTERGDSAVYLCASSLTGVLSYEQYFGPGTRLTVT.

Remarks on this clonotype: Being one base from a much bigger clone, this may be a read error. The chain couples TRBV29-1 to TRBJ2-7, with no clear D. The V end was cut by 4 bases, the J end by 7 bases, with 11 bases between. CDR1 is SQVTM, CDR2 ANQGSEA, per germline. This CDR3 is 11 amino acids long. DNA for the CDR3: TGCAGCGTTGTTGCTGGTATAGAGCAGTACTTC. Encoded protein: CSVVAGIEQYF.

The CDR3: CASSWRDRDSPLHF. The DNA of the CDR3 is TGTGCCAGCAGCTGGCGGGACAGGGATTCACCCCTCCACTTT. The chain couples TRBV7-6 to TRBJ1-6; TRBD1 matches at 9 bases. Germline trimming cut 4 bases from V and 8 bases from J; bases unmatched to any gene: 3. The CDR3 extends over 14 amino acids. CDR1 SGHVS and CDR2 FNYEAQ come from the germline V gene.

The chain carries TRBV24-1 and TRBJ2-5; unclear D gene. The germline V and J ends were trimmed by 0 bases and 9 bases, with 13 bases remaining between them. The CDR3 is 14 residues long. From germline, CDR1 is KGHDR and CDR2 SFDVKD. Written as DNA, the CDR3 is TGTGCCACCAGTGATTTGGAGAGCAATCAGCCCCAGTACTTC. This encodes CATSDLESNQPQYF.

V usage is TRBV2 and J usage is TRBJ1-3, with D maybe TRBD1 (6 bases). Germline assignment: CDR1 SNHLY and CDR2 FYNNEI. Trimming removed 4 bases from V and 0 bases from J, with 13 bases in between. There are 16 residues in the CDR3. This CDR3 reads CASSVLMGASGNTIYF. CDR3 sequence (DNA): TGTGCCAGCAGTGTCCTAATGGGGGCCTCTGGAAACACCATATATTTT.

This chain joins TRBV5-1 and TRBJ1-2, with TRBD1 matching over 8 bases. The CDR3 covers 15 residues. Germline V CDR1 and CDR2: SGHRS, YFSETQ. The junction had 8 bases not matched to a gene; V was cut back by 4 bases and J by 3 bases. As DNA, the CDR3 is TGCGCCAGCAGCGGGGAGACAGGGGCCCACTATGGCTACACCTTC. It translates to CASSGETGAHYGYTF.

J is TRBJ2-2 and V is TRBV25-1; 10 bases match TRBD2. Germline-derived CDR1 and CDR2 are MGHDK and SYGVNS. V gave up 8 bases and J gave up 7 bases; unmatched junction bases: 4. CDR3 length: 13 amino acids. Written as DNA, the CDR3 is TGTGCCAGCCCCCGACTAGCGGGCGGGGAGCTGTTTTTT. Translation gives CASPRLAGGELFF.

The gene calls are TRBV20-1 and TRBJ1-5, with D tentatively TRBD1 (5 bases). Trimming stripped 7 bases from V and 5 bases from J, with 15 bases between. This CDR3 has 13 residues. The germline gives CDR1 DFQATT, CDR2 SNEGSKA (reference sequence). CDR3 in amino acids: CSVGGNSHQPQHF. The CDR3, as DNA: TGCAGTGTCGGGGGGAATTCGCATCAGCCCCAGCATTTT.

The genes are TRBV6-6 and TRBJ2-7; 7 nucleotides line up with TRBD1. The V and J ends lost 5 bases and 0 bases, in that order; junction bases with no gene match: 7. The CDR3 extends over 15 amino acids. The germline V gene encodes CDR1 MNHNY and CDR2 SVGAGI (reference sequence). For the CDR3, the DNA is TGTGCCAGCAGTCGACAGGGACAGAGCTCCTACGAGCAGTACTTC. As protein: CASSRQGQSSYEQYF.

On this clonotype itself: This may arise from a read error, as a much more abundant clone is one base away. V usage is TRBV7-9 and J usage is TRBJ2-5; TRBD2 matches at 9 bases. The J segment lost 4 bases and the V segment lost 3 bases, leaving 12 bases of the junction unmatched. There are 17 residues in the CDR3. Germline loops: CDR1 SEHNR, CDR2 FQNEAQ (reference sequence). The CDR3 coding sequence is TGTGCCAGCAGCTTCCACGTGGTAGCGGGAGTCGGAGAGACCCAGTACTTC. Its protein is CASSFHVVAGVGETQYF.

The chain uses TRBV25-1 and TRBJ2-7; either TRBD1 or TRBD2 may fit D (5 bases each). V dropped 11 bases and J dropped 2 bases, with 16 bases sitting between them. The germline V gene has CDR1 MGHDK and CDR2 SYGVNS. The CDR3 has 13 amino acids. Written as DNA, the CDR3 is TGTGCCCCTGCTCCGGGACGGCCCTACGAGCAGTACTTC. The encoded protein is CAPAPGRPYEQYF.

The CDR3 reads CSATNRGTYNSPLHF. Written as DNA, the CDR3 is TGCAGTGCTACCAACAGGGGAACCTATAATTCACCCCTCCACTTT. The chain links TRBV20-1 to TRBJ1-6; 7 positions match TRBD1. Germline V gene sequence: CDR1 DFQATT, CDR2 SNEGSKA (reference sequence). V lost 4 bases, J lost 2 bases, and 5 bases stayed unmatched. The length of the CDR3 is 15 residues.

The rearrangement joins TRBV7-9 to TRBJ2-7; 11 bases are shared with TRBD2. Germline loops: CDR1 SEHNR, CDR2 FQNEAQ (reference sequence). This CDR3 is 15 amino acids long. The trim removed 5 bases at V and 3 bases at J, leaving 6 bases unmatched. The CDR3 loop reads CASSETSGSLYEQYF. Here the CDR3 DNA reads TGTGCCAGCAGCGAAACTAGCGGGAGTCTCTACGAGCAGTACTTC.

This clonotype has ten or more counts. This rearrangement joins TRBV7-9 to TRBJ1-6; no clear D. Germline V gene data show CDR1 as SEHNR and CDR2 as FQNEAQ (reference sequence). Trimming left V 4 bases short and J 5 bases short, with 9 bases between. This CDR3 is built from 14 residues. The CDR3 loop is CASSSDTNNSPLHF. CDR3 coding DNA: TGTGCCAGCAGCTCAGACACCAATAATTCACCCCTCCACTTT.

This clonotype was observed a handful of times. This is likely a read error, given that the CDR3 carries no conserved phenylalanine or tryptophan at its end. The limits of the CDR3 on the DNA are not certain, so only TCRdb's listed CDR3 is given. The rearrangement uses TRBV7-3 and TRBJ1-1. Germline V gene data show CDR1 as SGHTA and CDR2 as FQGTGA. The CDR3 numbers 8 amino acids, ends counted. The chain's CDR3 is CASSPGPS.

This chain links TRBV29-1 with TRBJ2-1; a possible D gene is TRBD2 (6 bases). With 2 bases removed from V and 5 bases from J, the gap between germline ends came to 19 bases. Germline lookup yields CDR1 SQVTM and CDR2 ANQGSEA. The CDR3 is made up of 16 amino acids. DNA for the CDR3: TGCAGCGTTGAACCCCCTTGGCGGGATGGTAACAATGAGCAGTTCTTC. This gives the protein CSVEPPWRDGNNEQFF.

This clonotype has ten or more counts. The V gene is TRBV7-2, the J gene TRBJ1-4, with 8 bases fitting TRBD1. The CDR3 is 14 residues long. The junction had 3 bases not matched to a gene; V was cut back by 1 base and J by 8 bases. CDR1 is SGHTA and CDR2 is FQGNSA in the germline V gene. CDR3: CASSLGRQGEKLFF. The CDR3 bases are TGTGCCAGCAGCTTAGGGAGACAGGGGGAAAAACTGTTTTTT.

J is TRBJ1-2 and V is TRBV25-1; the D gene is possibly TRBD1 (5 bases). Deletions cut 6 bases from V and 7 bases from J, with 12 bases between. The CDR3 has 12 residues. Germline V gene data show CDR1 as MGHDK and CDR2 as SYGVNS. CDR3 nucleotides: TGTGCCAGCAGGCAGGGCCGGGGTGGCTACACCTTC. As protein: CASRQGRGGYTF.

The chain combines TRBV12-3 or TRBV12-4 with TRBJ2-6; D remains ambiguous. CDR3 length equals 14 residues. The V and J ends lost 6 bases and 6 bases respectively, with 12 bases between them. The CDR3 DNA follows: TGTGCCAGCAGGGAAGGATCGGAGGCCAACGTCCTGACTTTC. Residues: CASREGSEANVLTF.